This T cell receptor (beta chain) emerged from a study of cytomegalovirus exposure and HLA in healthy donors (dated by TCRdb to between 2016 and 2019). Study-wide context: In an earlier analysis of approximately 640 of the donors, 250 to 350 Gb of sequence data and about 110 million unique TCR beta sequences from 150 million to 200 million T cells were reported. About 280 gigabases of sequencing data and tens of millions of unique TCR sequences were included in an early release covering about 620 HLA-typed donors. The genetic ancestry cluster associated with self-reported Caucasian donors included over 80% of the roughly 390 genotyped donors. The study aimed to test whether signatures of past pathogen exposure could be identified by cataloging public T cell receptors. The study used immunosequencing to profile the T cell repertoires of hundreds of subjects and linked those repertoires to cytomegalovirus serostatus. A separate validation cohort of some 130 different subjects was used in addition to the approximately 700-subject first cohort. The study combined high-throughput TCR immunosequencing, statistical association of individual TCRs with disease status, and machine learning to predict cytomegalovirus infection status. To study patterns of TCR occurrence, a later analysis re-analyzed previously published TCR beta repertoires from around 670 donors and added high-resolution HLA genotyping. In the later analysis, no new phenotypic data were used to find candidate immune exposures; instead, reliance was placed on TCR beta sequences and their occurrence across donors. To decide whether each TCR beta V gene segment behaved as functional or pseudogenic, an earlier analysis of some 570 of the donors relied on high-throughput TCR beta sequencing. Donor age, sex, ethnicity and CMV serostatus were compiled together with the repertoire data. A later genetic analysis used genome-wide SNP genotypes for about 65% of the roughly 670 donors, treating that subset as a discovery cohort. All discovery cohort repertoires had been generated on a single sequencing platform. Both class I and class II loci were covered by HLA typing, at four-digit resolution. Typing coverage varied by locus: roughly 620-640 donors for A, B, C, DRB1 and DQB1; around 560 for DQA1; around 610 for DPA1; approximately 470 for DPB1. Several DR-DQ haplotypes were treated as single units for association and clustering because of strong linkage in the cohort. Among approximately 370 genotyped donors of the cohort, an average of around 250,000 unique TCR beta nucleotide sequences was sequenced per donor, of which roughly 18% were non-productive. The paper as a whole reports these results and caveats: A later analysis reported that several top co-occurrence clusters appeared linked to parvovirus B19, influenza, CMV and Epstein-Barr virus. The classifier was reported to diagnose cytomegalovirus status with high specificity and sensitivity in both the original cohort and the validation cohort. HLA typing was unavailable for some donors at each locus, so association tests used only the typed subset. Specific HLA alleles were associated with around 18,000 TCR beta sequences at a false discovery rate of 0.05 in a later analysis. Compared with equally common non-associated chains, HLA-associated TCR beta chains in a later analysis were more clonally expanded and had lower generation probabilities. According to the authors, the approach could potentially be generalized to other disease states and immunological phenotypes. In a later analysis, TCR association rates were found to vary across HLA loci, with the most associated TCRs seen for DRB1 alleles and the fewest for HLA-C alleles. Some IMGT-functional V segments, including TRBV6-2 and TRBV6-3, could not be distinguished by the 87-base-pair reads and were therefore excluded. According to a later analysis, most CMV-associated TCR beta chains appeared to be HLA-restricted, and the HLA associations seemed to be driven largely by CMV exposure. A cluster of highly shared sequence variants was judged likely to be a technical artifact of the sequencing pipeline. Compared with the 666-donor mean, donors in an Asian-associated ancestry cluster had fewer N-insertions in productive TCRs, according to a later genetic analysis. This cohort had only TCR beta chains sequenced, and the lack of alpha or paired-chain data limited which features could be detected. Because counts were too low, roughly 17 rarely observed V segments, including chromosome 9 orphons, were left out of the earlier analysis of approximately 500 of the donors. A few of the identified cytomegalovirus-associated TCR beta chains were confirmed in vitro to be specific for cytomegalovirus antigens. Strong co-occurrence of HLA alleles, especially DR and DQ, made assigning TCR associations to individual alleles difficult. The presence/absence analyses assumed that sequencing depth was roughly uniform across donors, and that assumption may not be true. A further reported finding was that TCR beta sequences accurately predicted the HLA-A and HLA-B alleles for most subjects in the first cohort. V-gene and J-gene trimming of TCR beta chains was associated with a missense DCLRE1C variant in a later genetic analysis, and the association was replicated in an independent cohort. Linkage disequilibrium might explain the correlated functional status among segregating V segments, but an unknown experimental factor could not be ruled out. In an earlier analysis of 500 to 650 of the donors, most TCR beta V segments appeared in productive rearrangements about 87% or about 30% of the time, broadly matching IMGT annotations. CMV serostatus was the only immune exposure information available for the cohort. In the study, 164 TCR beta chains were listed as associated with cytomegalovirus. Across donors, most TCR sequences were observed very rarely, whereas some public TCRs were present in many individuals.

The cohort comprised around 690 healthy bone marrow donors. All cohort members were sampled while nominally healthy, although unrecorded immune exposures were likely present. The donor tested CMV seropositive and was one of the 289 seropositive cohort members. A peripheral blood sample was collected from each donor, and TCR beta sequencing was performed on peripheral blood mononuclear cells. The Qiagen DNeasy Blood Extraction Kit was used to extract genomic DNA from the blood cell samples. From a lookup of the germline V gene, CDR1 and CDR2 are SGHAT and FQNNGV. Relative to germline, V is 8 bases shorter and J is 3 bases shorter, with 13 bases between their ends. The CDR3 runs 14 residues from the cysteine to the phenylalanine. CDR3 DNA only is kept here, 42 bases in frame from base 1. Library construction relied on the immunoSEQ multiplex PCR assay. A mixture of 60 forward primers for TCR Vbeta segments and 13 reverse primers for TCR Jbeta segments was used in the multiplex PCR. Amplification of the CDR3 region of rearranged TCR beta genes was performed with a multiplex PCR assay on genomic DNA. The Illumina HiSeq System was used to sequence the amplified TCR beta libraries as 87-base-pair reads. The paper's data handling went like this. A later analysis tallied 80 million to 95 million unique TCR beta chains across the 640 or so repertoires, and some 12 million of those chains were shared by two or more donors. Raw reads were error-corrected and collapsed into unique sequences by a nearest-neighbor algorithm in which closely related sequences were merged to remove PCR and sequencing errors. V, D and J gene segments were assigned by aligning CDR3 sequences to IMGT reference sequences. For a sequence to be retained, at least a six-nucleotide match to both a V gene segment and a J gene segment was required. A rearrangement counted as productive if the CDR3 had no stop codons and remained in frame with V and J, and every other rearrangement counted as non-productive. Following IMGT convention, CDR3 was defined as the stretch from the second conserved V-encoded cysteine to the conserved J-encoded phenylalanine. In an earlier analysis of 500 to 650 of the donors, sequences lacking an unambiguous match to a single V gene segment were excluded. In an earlier analysis of approximately 610 of the donors, V segments were called functional above 56.7% productive rearrangements and were called segregating when the between-donor standard deviation exceeded 5%. A statistical classification framework was built for diagnosing cytomegalovirus status from the catalog of TCR beta chain sequences. In a later analysis, V and J genes were assigned by comparing TCR nucleotide sequences against IMGT/GENE-DB human TR gene sequences. A later analysis assigned CDR3 sequences and most-parsimonious VDJ recombination scenarios with the TCRdist pipeline. In a later analysis, each TCR beta chain was defined by its CDR3 amino acid sequence together with its V-gene family, and reads without a unique V-gene family were excluded. To address suspected cross-contamination and a sequencing artifact, a later analysis removed several hundred highly shared, low-generation-probability nucleotide sequences. For each public chain, a later analysis derived a clonal expansion index from normalized ranks of inferred template counts within each repertoire. A later analysis computed generation probabilities with a VDJ recombination model fitted to out-of-frame rearrangements, and checked the results against IGoR. Hypergeometric tests were used in a later analysis to score TCR-TCR, TCR-HLA and TCR-CMV co-occurrence, with a repertoire-size bias correction applied to the TCR pairs. False discovery rates were estimated in a later analysis by permuting HLA or CMV assignments 20 times. In a later analysis, co-occurring TCRs were grouped using DBSCAN, and TCRdist sequence similarity was added for clustering within HLA-allele-positive subsets. For co-occurrence clustering, repertoires with fewer than 30,000 or more than 120,000 public chains were excluded, along with five repertoires with anomalous nucleotide sharing. In TCRdb, the immuneACCESS table is reduced to in-frame sequences with V and J assigned. These tables do not hold every clone; where another copy was compared, an unresolved V gene accounts for under half, and the others remain unexplained. Clone size and the V and J calls come from that table; the DNA yielded D and trimming. This sample lists about 190,000 clones; approximately 81% were detected once. The ten largest clones capture around 2% of the sample.

With regard to this clone: The specificity of this receptor is unknown. No base qualities exist here, and no much larger clone lies one base off it.

This chain joins TRBV11-2 to TRBJ1-4; a tentative D match to TRBD1 spans 5 bases. The sample comprised PBMCs. This sequence was found in a woman under 30 in good health and CMV-seropositive. The DNA reads TGTGCCAGCTCTCGAGGGACTGCTAATGAAAAACTGTTTTTT. Translated, this gives CASSRGTANEKLFF.